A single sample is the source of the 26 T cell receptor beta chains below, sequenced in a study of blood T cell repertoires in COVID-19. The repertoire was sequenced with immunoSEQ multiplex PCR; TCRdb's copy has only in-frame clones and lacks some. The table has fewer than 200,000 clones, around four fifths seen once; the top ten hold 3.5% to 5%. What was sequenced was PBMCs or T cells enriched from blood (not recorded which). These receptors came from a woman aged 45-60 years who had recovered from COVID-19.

CDR3 loop: CASSELGQKAGANVLTF. CDR3 sequence (DNA): TGTGCCAGCAGTGAACTTGGGCAAAAGGCAGGGGCCAACGTCCTGACTTTC. The rearrangement links TRBV6-1 to TRBJ2-6; D unclear. The germline V gene has CDR1 MNHNS and CDR2 SASEGT. The V end was cut by 2 bases, the J end by 4 bases, with 15 bases between. The CDR3 has 17 amino acids.

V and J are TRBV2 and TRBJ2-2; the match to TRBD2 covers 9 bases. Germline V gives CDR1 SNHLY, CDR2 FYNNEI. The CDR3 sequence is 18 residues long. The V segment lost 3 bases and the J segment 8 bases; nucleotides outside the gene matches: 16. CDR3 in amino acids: CASSDARGASGAPGELFF. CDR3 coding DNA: TGTGCCAGCAGTGATGCGCGGGGAGCTAGCGGGGCCCCGGGGGAGCTGTTTTTT. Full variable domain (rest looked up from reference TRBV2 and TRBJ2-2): EPEVTQTPSHQVTQMGQEVILRCVPISNHLYFYWYRQILGQKVEFLVSFYNNEISEKSEIFDDQFSVERPDGSNFTLKIRSTKLEDSAMYFCASSDARGASGAPGELFFGEGSRLTVL.

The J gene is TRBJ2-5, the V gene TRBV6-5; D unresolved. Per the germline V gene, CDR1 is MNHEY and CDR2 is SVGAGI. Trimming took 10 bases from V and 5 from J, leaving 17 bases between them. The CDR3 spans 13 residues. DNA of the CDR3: TGTGCCAACAGCCGCTCTAGAAGTGAGACCCAGTACTTC. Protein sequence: CANSRSRSETQYF.

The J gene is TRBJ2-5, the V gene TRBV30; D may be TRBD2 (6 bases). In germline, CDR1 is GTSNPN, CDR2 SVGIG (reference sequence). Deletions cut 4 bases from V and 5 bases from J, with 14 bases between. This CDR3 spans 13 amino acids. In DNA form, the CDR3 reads TGTGCCTGGACGGGACGGGGGAAGGAGACCCAGTACTTC. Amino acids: CAWTGRGKETQYF.

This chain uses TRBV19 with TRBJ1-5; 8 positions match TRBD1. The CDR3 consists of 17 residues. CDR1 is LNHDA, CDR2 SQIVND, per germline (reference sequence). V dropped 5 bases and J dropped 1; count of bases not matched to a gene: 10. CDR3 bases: TGTGCCAGTAGTTCCGGCCAGGGGGCTAGGAGCAATCAGCCCCAGCATTTT. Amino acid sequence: CASSSGQGARSNQPQHF. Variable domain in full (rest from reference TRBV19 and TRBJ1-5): DGGITQSPKYLFRKEGQNVTLSCEQNLNHDAMYWYRQDPGQGLRLIYYSQIVNDFQKGDIAEGYSVSREKKESFPLTVTSAQKNPTAFYLCASSSGQGARSNQPQHFGDGTRLSIL.

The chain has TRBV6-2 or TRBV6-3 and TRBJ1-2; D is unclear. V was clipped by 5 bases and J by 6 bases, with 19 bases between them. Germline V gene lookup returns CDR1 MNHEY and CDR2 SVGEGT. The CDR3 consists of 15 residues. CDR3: CASSPSGPSGDGYTF. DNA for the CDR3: TGTGCCAGCAGTCCCTCTGGGCCGTCCGGGGATGGCTACACCTTC.

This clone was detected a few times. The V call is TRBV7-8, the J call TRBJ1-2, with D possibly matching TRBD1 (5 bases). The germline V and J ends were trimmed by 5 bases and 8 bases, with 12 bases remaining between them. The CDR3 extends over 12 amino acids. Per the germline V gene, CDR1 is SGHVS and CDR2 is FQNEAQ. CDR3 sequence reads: CASSPGGDGYTF. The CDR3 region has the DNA TGTGCCAGCAGCCCCGGGGGAGACGGCTACACCTTC.

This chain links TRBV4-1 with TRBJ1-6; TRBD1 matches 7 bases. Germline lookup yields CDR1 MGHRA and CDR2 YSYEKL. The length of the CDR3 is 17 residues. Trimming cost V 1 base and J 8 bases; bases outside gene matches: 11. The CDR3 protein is CASSQAGAKGAYSPLHF. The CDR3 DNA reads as TGCGCCAGCAGCCAAGCCGGAGCTAAGGGGGCTTATTCACCCCTCCACTTT.

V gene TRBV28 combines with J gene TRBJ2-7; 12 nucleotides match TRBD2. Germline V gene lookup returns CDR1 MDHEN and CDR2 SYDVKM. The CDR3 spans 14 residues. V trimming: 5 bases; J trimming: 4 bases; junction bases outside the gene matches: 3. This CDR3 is CASSRTSGAYEQYV. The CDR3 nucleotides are TGTGCCAGCAGTCGGACTAGCGGGGCTTACGAGCAGTACGTC.

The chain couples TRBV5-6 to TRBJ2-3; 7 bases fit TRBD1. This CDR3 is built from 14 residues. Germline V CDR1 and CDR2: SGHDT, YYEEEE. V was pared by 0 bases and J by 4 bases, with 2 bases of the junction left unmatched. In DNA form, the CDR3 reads TGTGCCAGCAGCTTGGCAGGGGGACCAGATACGCAGTATTTT. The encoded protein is CASSLAGGPDTQYF.

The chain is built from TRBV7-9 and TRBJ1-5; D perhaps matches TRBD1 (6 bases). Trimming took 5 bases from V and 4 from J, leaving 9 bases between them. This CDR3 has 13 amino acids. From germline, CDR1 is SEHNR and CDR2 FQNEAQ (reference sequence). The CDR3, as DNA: TGTGCCAGCAGCCGGACAGAGAATCAGCCCCAGCATTTT. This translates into CASSRTENQPQHF.

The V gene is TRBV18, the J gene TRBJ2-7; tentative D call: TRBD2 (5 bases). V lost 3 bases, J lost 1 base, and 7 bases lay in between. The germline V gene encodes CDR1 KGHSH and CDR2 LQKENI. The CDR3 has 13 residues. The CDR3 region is CASSPRGSYEQYV. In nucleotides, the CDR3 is TGTGCCAGCTCACCCCGCGGGTCCTACGAGCAGTACGTC.

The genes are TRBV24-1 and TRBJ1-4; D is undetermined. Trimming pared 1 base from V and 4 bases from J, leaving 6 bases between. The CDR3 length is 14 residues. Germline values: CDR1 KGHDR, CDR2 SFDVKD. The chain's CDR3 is CATSDFSVNEKLFF. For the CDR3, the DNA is TGTGCCACCAGTGATTTTTCCGTTAATGAAAAACTGTTTTTT.

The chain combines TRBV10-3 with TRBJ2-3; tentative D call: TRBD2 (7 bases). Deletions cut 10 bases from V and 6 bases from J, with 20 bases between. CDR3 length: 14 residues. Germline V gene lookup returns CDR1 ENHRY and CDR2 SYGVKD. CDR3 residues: CATRLGGGSDTQYF. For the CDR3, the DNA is TGTGCCACCCGCCTAGGGGGAGGGAGCGATACGCAGTATTTT.

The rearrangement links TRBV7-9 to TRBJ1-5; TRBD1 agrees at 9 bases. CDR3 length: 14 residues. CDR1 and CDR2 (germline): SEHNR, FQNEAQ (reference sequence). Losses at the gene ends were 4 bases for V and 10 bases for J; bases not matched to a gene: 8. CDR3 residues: CASSSGQGLYPQHF. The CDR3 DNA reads TGTGCCAGCAGCTCCGGACAGGGGTTATATCCCCAGCATTTT. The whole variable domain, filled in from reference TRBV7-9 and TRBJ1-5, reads DTGVSQNPRHKITKRGQNVTFRCDPISEHNRLYWYRQTLGQGPEFLTYFQNEAQLEKSRLLSDRFSAERPKGSFSTLEIQRTEQGDSAMYLCASSSGQGLYPQHFGDGTRLSIL.

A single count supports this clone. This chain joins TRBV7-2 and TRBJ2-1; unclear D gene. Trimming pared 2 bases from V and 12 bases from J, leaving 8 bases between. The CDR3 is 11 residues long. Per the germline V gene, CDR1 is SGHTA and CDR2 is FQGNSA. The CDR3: CASSLYSWQFF. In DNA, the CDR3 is TGTGCCAGCAGCTTATACTCTTGGCAGTTCTTC.

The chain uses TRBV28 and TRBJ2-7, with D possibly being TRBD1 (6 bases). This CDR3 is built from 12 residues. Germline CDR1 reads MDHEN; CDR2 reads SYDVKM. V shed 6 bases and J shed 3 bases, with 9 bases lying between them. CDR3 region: CASRPGDYEQYV. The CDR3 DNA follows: TGTGCCAGCAGGCCAGGGGACTACGAGCAGTACGTC.

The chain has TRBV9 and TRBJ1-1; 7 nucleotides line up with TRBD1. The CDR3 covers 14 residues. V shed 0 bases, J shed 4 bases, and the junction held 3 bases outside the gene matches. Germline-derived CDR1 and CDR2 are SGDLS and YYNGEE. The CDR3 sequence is CASSVGQGITEAFF. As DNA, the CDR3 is TGTGCCAGCAGCGTAGGACAGGGAATCACTGAAGCTTTCTTT.

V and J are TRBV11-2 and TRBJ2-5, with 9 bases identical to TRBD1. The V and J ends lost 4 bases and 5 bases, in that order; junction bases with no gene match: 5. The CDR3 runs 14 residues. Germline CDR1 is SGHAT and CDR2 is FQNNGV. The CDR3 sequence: CASSSDRGRETQYF. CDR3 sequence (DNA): TGTGCCAGCAGCTCGGACAGGGGCCGGGAGACCCAGTACTTC.

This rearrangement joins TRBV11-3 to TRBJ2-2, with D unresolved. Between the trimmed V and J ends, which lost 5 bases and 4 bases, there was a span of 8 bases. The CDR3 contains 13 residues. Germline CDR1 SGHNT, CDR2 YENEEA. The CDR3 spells CASSPRGTGELFF. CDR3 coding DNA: TGTGCCAGCAGCCCTCGCGGCACCGGGGAGCTGTTTTTT.

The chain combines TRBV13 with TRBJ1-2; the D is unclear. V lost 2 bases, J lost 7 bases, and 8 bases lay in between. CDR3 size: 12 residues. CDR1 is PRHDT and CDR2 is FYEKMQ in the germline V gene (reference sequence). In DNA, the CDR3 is TGTGCCAGCAGCTTACGCCCCGGTGGCTACACCTTC. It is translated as CASSLRPGGYTF.

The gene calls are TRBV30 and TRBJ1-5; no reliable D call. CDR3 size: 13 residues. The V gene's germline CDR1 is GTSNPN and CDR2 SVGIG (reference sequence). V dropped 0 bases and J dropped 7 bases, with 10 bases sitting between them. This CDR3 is CAWSVREGQPQHF. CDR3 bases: TGTGCCTGGAGTGTACGGGAGGGACAGCCCCAGCATTTT. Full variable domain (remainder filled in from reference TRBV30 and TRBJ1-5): SQTIHQWPATLVQPVGSPLSLECTVEGTSNPNLYWYRQAAGRGLQLLFYSVGIGQISSEVPQNLSASRPQDRQFILSSKKLLLSDSGFYLCAWSVREGQPQHFGDGTRLSIL.

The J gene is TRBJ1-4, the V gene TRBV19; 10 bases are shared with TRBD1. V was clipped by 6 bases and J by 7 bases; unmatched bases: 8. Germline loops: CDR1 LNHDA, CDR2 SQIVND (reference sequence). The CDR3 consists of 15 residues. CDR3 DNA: TGTGCCAGTAGCGAGTCGGGACAGGGGTTTGAAAAACTGTTTTTT. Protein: CASSESGQGFEKLFF.

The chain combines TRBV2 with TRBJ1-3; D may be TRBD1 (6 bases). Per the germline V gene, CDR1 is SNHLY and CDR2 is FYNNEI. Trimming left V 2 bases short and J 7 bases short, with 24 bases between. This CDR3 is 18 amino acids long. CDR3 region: CASSEFPPTGRVGNTIYF. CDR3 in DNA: TGTGCCAGCAGTGAATTCCCCCCTACAGGGAGGGTTGGGAACACCATATATTTT. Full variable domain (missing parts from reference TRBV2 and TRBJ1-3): EPEVTQTPSHQVTQMGQEVILRCVPISNHLYFYWYRQILGQKVEFLVSFYNNEISEKSEIFDDQFSVERPDGSNFTLKIRSTKLEDSAMYFCASSEFPPTGRVGNTIYFGEGSWLTVV.

The CDR3 DNA reads TGTGCCAGCAGTTCGGTTGGAAACACCATATATTTT. Protein: CASSSVGNTIYF. The V gene is TRBV12-3 or TRBV12-4, the J gene TRBJ1-3; D gene unclear. Between the trimmed V and J ends, which lost 4 bases and 3 bases, there was a span of 4 bases. The CDR3 length is 12 residues.

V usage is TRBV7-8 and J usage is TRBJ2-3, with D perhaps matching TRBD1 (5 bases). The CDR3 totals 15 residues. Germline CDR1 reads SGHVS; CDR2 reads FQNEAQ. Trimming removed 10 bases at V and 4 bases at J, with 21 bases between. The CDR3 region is CATKDGALPADTQYF. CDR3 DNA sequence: TGTGCCACCAAGGATGGGGCCCTCCCGGCAGATACGCAGTATTTT.